This TCR beta chain was sequenced for a study of blood T cell repertoires in COVID-19. Study-wide background: The origin of the acute and convalescent COVID-19 samples was the United States, Italy and Spain.

TCRdb keeps only in-frame clones here, not all; method: immunoSEQ multiplex PCR. This sample yields some 420,000 clones, of which roughly nine tenths are seen a single time; 1.1% belongs to the top ten. The V and J ends lost 5 bases and 6 bases respectively, with 16 bases between them. The CDR3 contains 14 residues. Germline lookup yields CDR1 MDHEN and CDR2 SYDVKM. Cohorts were based on clinical histories the participants reported. Either two negative PCRs, clearance, or symptom resolution qualified Cohort 3 donors as recovered. What was sequenced was PBMCs or T cells enriched from blood (not recorded which). The TCR sequence derives from a man aged 25-40 years who had recovered from COVID-19. J is TRBJ1-2 and V is TRBV28, with D tentatively TRBD1 (5 bases). DNA for the CDR3: TGTGCCAGCAGTCTACTACAGGCGGACGATGGCTACACCTTC. Its translation is CASSLLQADDGYTF.